This is a list of T cell receptor beta chains from one sample in a study of CD8+CD57+ T cells in acquired aplastic anemia. TCRdb re-derived calls from the reads in MiXCR, one entry per CDR3 protein. The table has about 40,000 distinct CDR3 sequences, roughly three fifths seen once. The sequenced material came from sorted CD4+, CD8+, or CD8+CD57+ T cells (not recorded which) from PBMCs. These receptors all stem from a human donor with aplastic anemia. Both conserved end residues are part of each CDR3. Fields, in order: D gene, V gene, J gene, clone size, CDR3 DNA, CDR3 protein. D genes are given only for firm matches. The listing skips clone size in some rows; elsewhere it reads once, few, many or a size class.

D gene: .; V gene: TRBV15; J gene: TRBJ1-2; clone size: .; CDR3 DNA: TGTGCCACCAGCCCAGGAGAGGGCTATGGCTACACCTTC; CDR3 protein: CATSPGEGYGYTF
D gene: TRBD2; V gene: TRBV7-9; J gene: TRBJ2-3; clone size: .; CDR3 DNA: TGTGCCAGCAGTTTAGCGGGGAGAGCAGATACGCAGTATTTT; CDR3 protein: CASSLAGRADTQYF
D gene: TRBD1; V gene: TRBV29-1; J gene: TRBJ1-1; clone size: .; CDR3 DNA: TGCAGCGTCAGACGGGACAGGGGCACTGAAGCTTTCTTT; CDR3 protein: CSVRRDRGTEAFF
D gene: .; V gene: TRBV2; J gene: TRBJ2-5; clone size: .; CDR3 DNA: TGTGCCAGCAGTGAAGCGGAGGGGAGAGGGGAGACCCAGTACTTC; CDR3 protein: CASSEAEGRGETQYF
D gene: .; V gene: TRBV25-1; J gene: TRBJ1-2; clone size: few; CDR3 DNA: TGTGCCAGCAGTGAAGGCGGGGCAGGGAAGCGCTATGGCTACACCTTC; CDR3 protein: CASSEGGAGKRYGYTF
D gene: .; V gene: TRBV15; J gene: TRBJ2-7; clone size: .; CDR3 DNA: TGTGCCACCAGCAGAGAAGGATCCGGGTACGAGCAGTACTTC; CDR3 protein: CATSREGSGYEQYF
D gene: TRBD2; V gene: TRBV20-1; J gene: TRBJ2-1; clone size: many; CDR3 DNA: TGCAGTGCTAGGGACCAGACTTTAGCGGGGGGCTGGAAGAATGAGCAGTTCTTC; CDR3 protein: CSARDQTLAGGWKNEQFF
D gene: .; V gene: TRBV20-1; J gene: TRBJ1-5; clone size: .; CDR3 DNA: TGCAGTGCTAGAGACCGACGGACCCCAAATCAGCCCCAGCATTTT; CDR3 protein: CSARDRRTPNQPQHF
D gene: .; V gene: TRBV20-1; J gene: TRBJ2-3; clone size: .; CDR3 DNA: TGCAGTGCTCCGGGCATCACAGATACGCAGTATTTT; CDR3 protein: CSAPGITDTQYF
D gene: .; V gene: TRBV12-3/TRBV12-4; J gene: TRBJ1-2; clone size: many; CDR3 DNA: TGTGCCAGCAGTTTAGTTTACCGTGATAACTATGGCTACACCTTC; CDR3 protein: CASSLVYRDNYGYTF
D gene: .; V gene: TRBV30; J gene: TRBJ1-1; clone size: many; CDR3 DNA: TGTGCCTGGAGAAAGAACACTGAAGCTTTCTTT; CDR3 protein: CAWRKNTEAFF
D gene: TRBD2; V gene: TRBV29-1; J gene: TRBJ2-7; clone size: .; CDR3 DNA: TGCAGCGTTGAGGCTAGCGGGGGTCGATCCTACGAGCAGTACTTC; CDR3 protein: CSVEASGGRSYEQYF
D gene: .; V gene: TRBV20-1; J gene: TRBJ2-5; clone size: many; CDR3 DNA: TGCAGTGCTAGAGGGGGGGCCGCCCAAGAGACCCAGTACTTC; CDR3 protein: CSARGGAAQETQYF
D gene: TRBD1; V gene: TRBV10-3; J gene: TRBJ2-7; clone size: .; CDR3 DNA: TGTGCCATCAGTGGGGACAGCTACGAGCAGTACTTC; CDR3 protein: CAISGDSYEQYF
D gene: TRBD1; V gene: TRBV20-1; J gene: TRBJ2-2; clone size: .; CDR3 DNA: TGCAGTGCTAGGTCGGGACAGGGGGTTGGAGGCACCGGGGAGCTGTTTTTT; CDR3 protein: CSARSGQGVGGTGELFF
D gene: .; V gene: TRBV20-1; J gene: TRBJ2-7; clone size: many; CDR3 DNA: TGCAGTGCTAGCATGACTGATTCGGGCGAGCAGTACTTC; CDR3 protein: CSASMTDSGEQYF
D gene: TRBD2; V gene: TRBV11-2; J gene: TRBJ2-1; clone size: .; CDR3 DNA: TGTGCCAGCAGCCTCGGGACTAGCGGGAGTCGGAACAATGAGCAGTTCTTC; CDR3 protein: CASSLGTSGSRNNEQFF
D gene: .; V gene: TRBV15; J gene: TRBJ2-7; clone size: .; CDR3 DNA: TGTGCCACCAGCAGAGATCGGCAGGCGGACGAGCAGTACTTC; CDR3 protein: CATSRDRQADEQYF
D gene: .; V gene: TRBV20-1; J gene: TRBJ1-2; clone size: once; CDR3 DNA: TGCAGTGCCCTGGGGGCAGGTGTAAGCTATGGCTACGCCTTC; CDR3 protein: CSALGAGVSYGYAF
D gene: TRBD1; V gene: TRBV29-1; J gene: TRBJ1-1; clone size: .; CDR3 DNA: TGCAGCGGAGGGACAGGGGAGTACACTAAAGCTTTCTTT; CDR3 protein: CSGGTGEYTKAFF
D gene: TRBD1; V gene: TRBV24-1; J gene: TRBJ1-5; clone size: .; CDR3 DNA: TGTGCCACCCGACAGGGATCAGGGGAACAGCCCCAGCATTTT; CDR3 protein: CATRQGSGEQPQHF
D gene: TRBD1; V gene: TRBV20-1; J gene: TRBJ1-2; clone size: .; CDR3 DNA: TGCAGTGCTAGAGTCGGGGACAGGCTCTATGGCTACACCTTC; CDR3 protein: CSARVGDRLYGYTF
D gene: .; V gene: TRBV11-1; J gene: TRBJ1-3; clone size: many; CDR3 DNA: TGTGCCAGCAGCTCCTCTAGCATGGAGTCCGGAAACACCATATATTTT; CDR3 protein: CASSSSSMESGNTIYF
D gene: .; V gene: TRBV30; J gene: TRBJ1-1; clone size: many; CDR3 DNA: TGTGCCTGGAGTGTAGGGTTGAACACTGAAGCTTTCTTT; CDR3 protein: CAWSVGLNTEAFF
D gene: TRBD2; V gene: TRBV11-1; J gene: TRBJ2-2; clone size: .; CDR3 DNA: TGTGCCAGCAGCCCTCGGACTAGCGGGGGGCCCCGAGCCGGGGAGCTGTTTTTT; CDR3 protein: CASSPRTSGGPRAGELFF
D gene: .; V gene: TRBV15; J gene: TRBJ2-7; clone size: .; CDR3 DNA: TGTGCCACCAGCAGAGACAGGGGATACGAGCAGTACTTC; CDR3 protein: CATSRDRGYEQYF